Listed below are T cell receptor beta chains from one sample, sequenced in a study of T cell responses to AZD1222 COVID-19 vaccine. Profiling relied on immunoSEQ multiplex PCR, and the TCRdb table lists in-frame clones only, not all of them. The sample lists around 100,000 clones; more than 85% were seen once. Sequencing used peripheral blood, obtained on day 0 of AZD1222 vaccination. The receptor source for this set is an adult in good health. The CDR3 runs from the conserved cysteine through the conserved F or W. D genes are given only for firm matches. Only some rows state a clone size, as once, few, many or a class for expanded clones.

CDR3,DNA,D,J,size,V,length
CASSQGLSYNSPLHF,TGTGCCAGCAGCCAAGGGTTGTCCTATAATTCACCCCTCCACTTT,NA,TRBJ1-6,NA,TRBV3-1/TRBV3-2,15
CASSHPPGQEIHEQYF,TGTGCCAGCAGCCATCCCCCGGGACAGGAAATTCACGAGCAGTACTTC,TRBD1,TRBJ2-7,NA,TRBV7-9,16
CASREDLNTEAFF,TGTGCCAGCAGAGAGGACCTTAACACTGAAGCTTTCTTT,NA,TRBJ1-1,NA,TRBV6-5,13
CASMTSGTDTQYF,TGTGCCAGCATGACTAGTGGCACAGATACGCAGTATTTT,NA,TRBJ2-3,NA,TRBV6-5,13
CASRGASGNTIYF,TGTGCCAGTCGGGGGGCGTCAGGAAACACCATATATTTT,NA,TRBJ1-3,NA,TRBV18,13
CSVEDWGQGSTEAFF,TGCAGCGTTGAAGATTGGGGACAGGGGAGCACTGAAGCTTTCTTT,TRBD1,TRBJ1-1,NA,TRBV29-1,15
CASSPTGLAGGLGQYF,TGTGCCAGCAGTCCCACAGGACTAGCGGGAGGGTTAGGGCAGTACTTC,TRBD2,TRBJ2-7,NA,TRBV28,16
CASRSYEQYF,TGTGCCAGCAGGTCGTACGAGCAGTACTTC,NA,TRBJ2-7,NA,TRBV11-3,10
CASIRGGASTDTQYF,TGTGCCAGCATCCGGGGGGGGGCTAGCACAGATACGCAGTATTTT,TRBD2,TRBJ2-3,once,TRBV5-4,15
CASSDRQGGSPLHF,TGTGCCAGCAGTGATCGACAGGGAGGCTCACCCCTCCACTTT,TRBD1,TRBJ1-6,NA,TRBV6-4,14
CASSYSYPTLNTEAFF,TGTGCCAGCAGTTACTCCTACCCCACGTTGAACACTGAAGCTTTCTTT,NA,TRBJ1-1,NA,TRBV6-5,16
CASTGDQETQYF,TGTGCCAGCACGGGTGACCAAGAGACCCAGTACTTC,NA,TRBJ2-5,NA,TRBV28,12
CARRGRNTEAFF,TGTGCCCGGCGGGGCCGGAACACTGAAGCTTTCTTT,NA,TRBJ1-1,NA,TRBV30,12
CAISESGQPNTEAFF,TGTGCCATCAGTGAGTCAGGGCAGCCGAACACTGAAGCTTTCTTT,NA,TRBJ1-1,once,TRBV10-3,15
CASSQDVYRANTEAFF,TGTGCCAGCAGCCAAGATGTATACAGGGCCAACACTGAAGCTTTCTTT,NA,TRBJ1-1,NA,TRBV4-2,16
CASSSSGTAALGF,TGTGCCAGCAGTTCGTCCGGGACGGCGGCCTTGGGGTTC,NA,TRBJ2-7,once,TRBV28,13
CASSLEWGAYNEQFF,TGTGCCAGCAGCTTAGAGTGGGGGGCCTACAATGAGCAGTTCTTC,NA,TRBJ2-1,NA,TRBV7-2,15
CAWKRGTAYGYTF,TGTGCCTGGAAAAGAGGGACAGCCTATGGCTACACCTTC,TRBD1,TRBJ1-2,NA,TRBV30,13
CASSLVGLWDRDYEQYF,TGTGCCAGCAGCTTAGTAGGCTTGTGGGACAGGGACTACGAGCAGTACTTC,TRBD1,TRBJ2-7,NA,TRBV11-3,17
CASSLADRTLIGYGYTF,TGTGCCAGCAGCTTAGCGGACAGGACCCTAATCGGCTATGGCTACACCTTC,TRBD1,TRBJ1-2,NA,TRBV7-2,17
CASSLGGTNEKLFF,TGTGCCAGCAGTTTAGGCGGGACTAATGAAAAACTGTTTTTT,NA,TRBJ1-4,NA,TRBV28,14
CASSLAGTGYNSPLHF,TGTGCCAGCAGCTTAGCCGGGACGGGCTATAATTCACCCCTCCACTTT,NA,TRBJ1-6,NA,TRBV7-2,16
CASSQVPPGHILLF,TGTGCCAGCAGCCAGGTACCTCCGGGACACATCTTGCTATTT,NA,TRBJ1-1,NA,TRBV4-2,14
CASSGAGVYTEAFF,TGTGCCAGCAGTGGTGCCGGGGTCTACACTGAAGCTTTCTTT,NA,TRBJ1-1,NA,TRBV27,14
CASSLVREKDGEQYF,TGTGCCAGCAGCTTAGTGCGGGAGAAGGATGGGGAGCAGTACTTC,TRBD2,TRBJ2-7,NA,TRBV13,15
CASSLVSAQETQYF,TGTGCCAGCAGCTTAGTGTCGGCTCAAGAGACCCAGTACTTC,NA,TRBJ2-5,NA,TRBV7-2,14
CASSLDPRAIEQFF,TGTGCCAGCAGCTTAGATCCGCGGGCGATTGAGCAGTTCTTC,NA,TRBJ2-1,NA,TRBV7-9,14
CASSEGTHSNQPQHF,TGTGCCAGCAGTGAAGGGACGCATAGCAATCAGCCCCAGCATTTT,NA,TRBJ1-5,NA,TRBV2,15
CASSQDRTAPGNTIYF,TGTGCCAGCAGCCAGGATCGGACGGCCCCGGGAAACACCATATATTTT,NA,TRBJ1-3,NA,TRBV4-2,16
CASRSWDRVGYGYTF,TGTGCCAGTAGATCGTGGGACAGGGTCGGCTATGGCTACACCTTC,TRBD1,TRBJ1-2,NA,TRBV19,15
CASSPEGDQPQHF,TGTGCCAGCTCACCAGAGGGTGATCAGCCCCAGCATTTT,NA,TRBJ1-5,NA,TRBV18,13
CASSFGGQARQPQHF,TGTGCCAGCAGTTTCGGCGGACAGGCCCGCCAGCCCCAGCATTTT,TRBD1,TRBJ1-5,NA,TRBV6-1,15
CASSQGTGVEKLFF,TGTGCCAGCAGCCAAGGGACAGGGGTTGAAAAACTGTTTTTT,TRBD1,TRBJ1-4,NA,TRBV3-1/TRBV3-2,14
CASSFSPTSTEYF,TGTGCCAGCAGTTTCTCACCGACTTCCACGGAGTACTTC,NA,TRBJ2-7,NA,TRBV27,13
CAISEDGQLQHF,TGTGCCATCAGTGAAGACGGCCAGCTCCAGCATTTT,NA,TRBJ1-5,NA,TRBV10-3,12
CASSHTLGAGGTKTQYF,TGTGCCAGCAGCCATACCCTCGGGGCGGGGGGGACCAAGACCCAGTACTTC,TRBD2,TRBJ2-5,NA,TRBV3-1/TRBV3-2,17
CASSQSFGGVGSPLHF,TGTGCCAGCAGCCAATCCTTCGGGGGTGTTGGTTCACCCCTCCACTTT,NA,TRBJ1-6,once,TRBV16,16
CASRSTRGTQYF,TGTGCCAGCAGATCGACTCGGGGTACGCAGTATTTT,NA,TRBJ2-3,NA,TRBV28,12
CANPRENEQFF,TGTGCCAACCCCAGGGAAAATGAGCAGTTCTTC,NA,TRBJ2-1,NA,TRBV6-5,11
CASSQPGLAPGVGTQYF,TGTGCCAGCAGCCAACCAGGACTAGCACCAGGGGTTGGGACCCAGTACTTC,TRBD2,TRBJ2-5,NA,TRBV4-2,17
CASTPEAANEKLFF,TGTGCCAGCACTCCTGAAGCGGCTAATGAAAAACTGTTTTTT,NA,TRBJ1-4,NA,TRBV6-5,14
CASSDQTGDGQPQHF,TGTGCCAGCAGTGACCAGACAGGGGACGGCCAGCCCCAGCATTTT,TRBD1,TRBJ1-5,NA,TRBV25-1,15
CASSLTRGMGTSGPNTGELFF,TGTGCCAGCAGCTTAACAAGGGGAATGGGGACTAGCGGGCCGAACACCGGGGAGCTGTTTTTT,TRBD2,TRBJ2-2,NA,TRBV7-3,21
CASSILTGEGQETQYF,TGTGCCAGCAGTATACTCACAGGGGAAGGGCAGGAGACCCAGTACTTC,TRBD1,TRBJ2-5,NA,TRBV28,16
CASSRQGLNYGYTF,TGTGCCAGCTCCCGACAGGGCCTGAACTATGGCTACACCTTC,TRBD1,TRBJ1-2,NA,TRBV2,14
CASSPGLAVKNEQFF,TGTGCCAGCAGCCCCGGACTAGCGGTCAAAAATGAGCAGTTCTTC,TRBD2,TRBJ2-1,NA,TRBV3-1/TRBV3-2,15
CASSLGGASSYEQYF,TGTGCCAGCAGCTTAGGGGGGGCCAGCTCCTACGAGCAGTACTTC,NA,TRBJ2-7,NA,TRBV11-3,15
CASSQDPSETQYF,TGCGCCAGCAGCCAAGATCCCTCAGAGACCCAGTACTTC,NA,TRBJ2-5,NA,TRBV4-1,13
CASSIRDSYNEQFF,TGTGCCAGCAGTATCAGGGATTCCTACAATGAGCAGTTCTTC,NA,TRBJ2-1,few,TRBV6-2/TRBV6-3,14